This T cell receptor (beta chain) was documented in a study of blood T cell repertoires in COVID-19. Here immunoSEQ multiplex PCR was the method, and the copy in TCRdb shows in-frame clones only, minus some. The sample lists about 300,000 clones, roughly 90% occurring once. V shed 0 bases and J 3 bases; nucleotides not matched to a gene: 9. Germline values: CDR1 KGHSH, CDR2 LQKENI. The length of the CDR3 is 17 residues. The source of this sequence is a young woman with COVID-19, enrolled during active disease. Sequenced input: peripheral blood. The chain links TRBV18 to TRBJ2-3; the match to TRBD1 covers 7 bases. In DNA, the CDR3 is TGTGCCAGCTCACCACCAATAGGGACAGCGCAGACAGATACGCAGTATTTT. Its protein is CASSPPIGTAQTDTQYF.